This record covers a single T cell receptor beta chain. The data are from a study of blood T cell repertoires in COVID-19. Overall study: Italy, Spain and the United States were the sources of the convalescent and acute COVID-19 samples. From T cells, B-cell-depleted T cells, or PBMCs came the material, which was cDNA or gDNA.

This CDR3 is built from 15 residues. V was clipped by 3 bases and J by 3 bases, with 11 bases between them. CDR1 and CDR2 from the germline V gene are LNHDA and SQIVND (reference sequence). Sequenced by immunoSEQ multiplex PCR; TCRdb stores in-frame clones only, minus some. Of about 140,000 clones listed, 84% are singletons. The sequenced material came from PBMCs or T cells enriched from blood (not recorded which). V and J are TRBV19 and TRBJ2-2; a weak D match, TRBD1 (6 bases). This receptor was identified in a man aged 40-49 years with acute COVID-19. The CDR3 nucleotides are TGTGCCAGTAGTATCCCAGGGGCGGACACCGGGGAGCTGTTTTTT. It specifies CASSIPGADTGELFF.